This is a list of T cell receptor beta chains from one sample in a study of shared clonotypes between healthy human individuals. The protocol was immunoSEQ multiplex PCR, while the TCRdb copy is restricted to in-frame clones and leaves out a portion. The sample carries 980,000 or so clones, over 60% recorded once. The sample consisted of memory CD4+ T cells sorted from blood. These receptors all stem from a man younger than 30 in good health. Both conserved end residues are part of each CDR3.

TRBJ2-7 TRBV7-2 CASSFSSSYEQYF
TRBJ2-2 TRBV28 CASSFSGRGDTGELFF
TRBJ1-4 TRBV10-3 CAISDHGSTNEKLFF
TRBJ2-2 TRBV6-5 CASSYSRGGGTGELFF
TRBJ2-7 TRBV19 CASSIRGSAYEQYF
TRBJ1-1 TRBV5-4 CASSLGQGYTEAFF
TRBJ2-7 TRBV5-1 CASNSGQGFYEQYF
TRBJ1-2 TRBV2 CASRDRPNYGYTF
TRBJ2-1 TRBV2 CASSEKRLGGNEQFF
TRBJ1-1 TRBV6-6 CASRDRGGEPEAFF
TRBJ1-4 TRBV6-5 CASSYRVSGEKLFF
TRBJ2-3 TRBV18 CASSGGASGRTDTQYF
TRBJ1-5 TRBV5-6 CASSLGPNQPQHF
TRBJ1-4 TRBV6-1 CASSEIGGGEKLFF
TRBJ2-3 TRBV10-3 CAITNPSTDTQYF
TRBJ2-1 TRBV27 CASSSGGKGYNEQFF
TRBJ2-5 TRBV7-9 CASSLGRQVQETQYF
TRBJ2-7 TRBV2 CASSEWDRAYEQYF
TRBJ2-3 TRBV7-2 CASSFVDTQYF
TRBJ2-7 TRBV7-2 CASSLLERRGYEQYF
TRBJ2-5 TRBV7-8 CASSPRETQYF
TRBJ1-6 TRBV6-6 CASSYGLEGAPLHF
TRBJ2-1 TRBV5-6 CASSLQGRGVNEQFF
TRBJ2-7 TRBV18 CASQTGGASYEQYF
TRBJ1-1 TRBV28 CASRGQGKFTEAFF
TRBJ2-1 TRBV25-1 CASSNHRGFYNEQFF